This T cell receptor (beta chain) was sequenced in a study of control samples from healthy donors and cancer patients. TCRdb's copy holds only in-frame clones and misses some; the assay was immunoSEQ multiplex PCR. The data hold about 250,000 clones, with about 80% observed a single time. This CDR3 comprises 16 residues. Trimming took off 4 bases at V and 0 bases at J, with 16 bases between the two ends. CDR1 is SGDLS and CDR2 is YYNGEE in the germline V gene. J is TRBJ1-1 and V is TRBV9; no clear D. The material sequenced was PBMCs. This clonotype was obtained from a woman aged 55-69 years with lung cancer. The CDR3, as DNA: TGTGCCAGCAGCTATCCCCTTGAGGGCTTGAACACTGAAGCTTTCTTT. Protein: CASSYPLEGLNTEAFF.